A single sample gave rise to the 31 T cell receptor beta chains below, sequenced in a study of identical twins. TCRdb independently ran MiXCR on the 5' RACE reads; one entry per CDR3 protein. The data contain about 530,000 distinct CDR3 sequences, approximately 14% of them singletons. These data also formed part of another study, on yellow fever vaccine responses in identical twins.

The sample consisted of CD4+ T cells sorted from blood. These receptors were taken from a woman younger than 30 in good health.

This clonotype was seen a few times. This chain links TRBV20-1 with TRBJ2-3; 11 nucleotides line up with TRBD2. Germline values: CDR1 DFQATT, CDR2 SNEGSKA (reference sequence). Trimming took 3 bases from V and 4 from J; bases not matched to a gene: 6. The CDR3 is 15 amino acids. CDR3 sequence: CSASLPSGGPDTQYF. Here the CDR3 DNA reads TGCAGTGCTAGTCTTCCTAGCGGGGGGCCAGATACGCAGTATTTT.

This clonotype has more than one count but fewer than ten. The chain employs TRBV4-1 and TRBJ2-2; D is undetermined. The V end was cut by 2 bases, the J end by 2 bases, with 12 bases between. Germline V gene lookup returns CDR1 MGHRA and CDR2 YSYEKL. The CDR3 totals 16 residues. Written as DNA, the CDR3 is TGCGCCAGCAGCCAATCGACGGTTACAAACACCGGGGAGCTGTTTTTT. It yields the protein CASSQSTVTNTGELFF.

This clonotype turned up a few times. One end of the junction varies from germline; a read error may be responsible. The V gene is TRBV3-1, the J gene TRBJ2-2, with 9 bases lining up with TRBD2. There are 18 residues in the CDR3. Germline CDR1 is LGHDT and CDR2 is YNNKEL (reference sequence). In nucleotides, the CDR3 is TGTGCCTGCAGTTTAAGGGCGGGGGGGACTCTGAACACCGGGGAGCTGTTTTTT. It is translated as CACSLRAGGTLNTGELFF.

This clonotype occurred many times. CDR3 amino acids: CASRLNLGHFSEAFF. The CDR3 DNA reads TGTGCCAGCAGGCTCAACCTCGGACATTTCTCTGAAGCTTTCTTT. The rearrangement joins TRBV12-3 or TRBV12-4 to TRBJ1-1; D is perhaps TRBD1 (5 bases). V dropped 6 bases and J dropped 6 bases, with 20 bases sitting between them. The CDR3 loop spans 15 amino acids.

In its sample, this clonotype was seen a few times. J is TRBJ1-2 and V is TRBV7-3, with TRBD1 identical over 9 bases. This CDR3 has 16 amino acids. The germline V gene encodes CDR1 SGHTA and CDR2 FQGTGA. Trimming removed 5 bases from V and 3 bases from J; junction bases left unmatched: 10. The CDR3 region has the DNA TGTGCCAGCAGCGTACAGGGGGCGCCTGGCGACTATGGCTACACCTTC. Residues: CASSVQGAPGDYGYTF.

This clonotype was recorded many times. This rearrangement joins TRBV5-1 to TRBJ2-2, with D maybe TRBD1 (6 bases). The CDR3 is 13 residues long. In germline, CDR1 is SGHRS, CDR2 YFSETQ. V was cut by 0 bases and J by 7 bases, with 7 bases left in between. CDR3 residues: CASSLATGGELFF. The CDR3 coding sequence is TGCGCCAGCAGCTTGGCGACAGGCGGGGAGCTGTTTTTT.

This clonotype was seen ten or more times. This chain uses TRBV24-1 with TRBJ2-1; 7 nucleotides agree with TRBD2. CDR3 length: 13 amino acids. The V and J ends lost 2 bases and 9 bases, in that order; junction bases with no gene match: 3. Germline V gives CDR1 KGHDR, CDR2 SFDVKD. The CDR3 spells CATSDSIAGEQFF. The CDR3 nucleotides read TGTGCCACCAGTGATTCTATAGCGGGTGAGCAGTTCTTC.

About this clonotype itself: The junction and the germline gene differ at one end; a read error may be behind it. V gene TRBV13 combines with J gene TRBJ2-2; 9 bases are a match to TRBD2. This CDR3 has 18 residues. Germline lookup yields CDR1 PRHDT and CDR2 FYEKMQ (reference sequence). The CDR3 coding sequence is TGTGCCAGCTGCTTGACTAGCGGCCACGCCGCGAACTCCGGGGAGCTGTTTTTT. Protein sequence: CASCLTSGHAANSGELFF.

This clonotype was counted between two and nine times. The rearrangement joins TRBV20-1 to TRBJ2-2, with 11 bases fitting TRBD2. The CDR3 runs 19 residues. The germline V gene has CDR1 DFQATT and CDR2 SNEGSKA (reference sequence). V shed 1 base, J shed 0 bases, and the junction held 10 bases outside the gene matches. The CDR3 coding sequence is TGCAGTGCTAGAGCAGGGACTAGCGGTAGATACCCGAACACCGGGGAGCTGTTTTTT. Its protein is CSARAGTSGRYPNTGELFF.

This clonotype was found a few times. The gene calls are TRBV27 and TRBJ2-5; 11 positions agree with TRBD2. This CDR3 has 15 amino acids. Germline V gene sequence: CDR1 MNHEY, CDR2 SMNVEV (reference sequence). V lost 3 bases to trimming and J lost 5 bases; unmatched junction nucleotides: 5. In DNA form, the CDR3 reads TGTGCCAGCAGTTTTAGCGGGGGGGCCCAGGAGACCCAGTACTTC. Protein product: CASSFSGGAQETQYF.

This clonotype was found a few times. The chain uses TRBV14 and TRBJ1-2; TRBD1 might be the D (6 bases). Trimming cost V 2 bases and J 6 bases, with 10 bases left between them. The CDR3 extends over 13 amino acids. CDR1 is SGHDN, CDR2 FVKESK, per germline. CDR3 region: CASSQLSGDGYTF. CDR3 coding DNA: TGTGCCAGCAGCCAACTGTCAGGGGATGGCTACACCTTC.

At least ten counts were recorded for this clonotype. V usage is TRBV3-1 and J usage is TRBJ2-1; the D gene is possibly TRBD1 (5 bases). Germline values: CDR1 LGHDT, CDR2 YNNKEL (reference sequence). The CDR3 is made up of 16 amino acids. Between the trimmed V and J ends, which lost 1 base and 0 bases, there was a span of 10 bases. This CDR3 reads CASSQAARVSYNEQFF. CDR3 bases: TGTGCCAGCAGCCAAGCTGCCAGGGTCTCCTACAATGAGCAGTTCTTC.

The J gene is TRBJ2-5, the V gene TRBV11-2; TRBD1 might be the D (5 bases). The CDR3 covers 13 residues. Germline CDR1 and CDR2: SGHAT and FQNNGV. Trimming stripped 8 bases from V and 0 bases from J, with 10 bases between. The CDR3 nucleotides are TGTGCCAGCGGAGCAGGGTACCAAGAGACCCAGTACTTC. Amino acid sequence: CASGAGYQETQYF. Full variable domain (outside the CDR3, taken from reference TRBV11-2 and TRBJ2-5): EAGVAQSPRYKIIEKRQSVAFWCNPISGHATLYWYQQILGQGPKLLIQFQNNGVVDDSQLPKDRFSAERLKGVDSTLKIQPAKLEDSAVYLCASGAGYQETQYFGPGTRLLVL.

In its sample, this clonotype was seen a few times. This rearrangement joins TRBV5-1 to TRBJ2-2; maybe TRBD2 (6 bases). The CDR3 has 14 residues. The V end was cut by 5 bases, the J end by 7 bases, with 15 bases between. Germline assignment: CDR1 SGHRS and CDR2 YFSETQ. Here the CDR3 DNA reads TGCGCCAGCAGATACGTCGGGGGTGACGGGGAGCTGTTTTTT. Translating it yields CASRYVGGDGELFF.

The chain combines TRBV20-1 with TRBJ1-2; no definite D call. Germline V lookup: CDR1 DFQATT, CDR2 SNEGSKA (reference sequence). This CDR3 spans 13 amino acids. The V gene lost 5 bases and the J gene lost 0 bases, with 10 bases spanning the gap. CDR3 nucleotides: TGCAGTGCTCCGCCGGGGACTAACTATGGCTACACCTTC. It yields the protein CSAPPGTNYGYTF.

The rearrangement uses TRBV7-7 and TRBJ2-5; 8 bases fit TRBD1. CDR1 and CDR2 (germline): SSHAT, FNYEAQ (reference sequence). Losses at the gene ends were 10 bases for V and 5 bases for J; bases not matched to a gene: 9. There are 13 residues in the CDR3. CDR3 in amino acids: CATTDRARETQYF. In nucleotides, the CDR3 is TGTGCCACTACGGACAGGGCAAGGGAGACCCAGTACTTC.

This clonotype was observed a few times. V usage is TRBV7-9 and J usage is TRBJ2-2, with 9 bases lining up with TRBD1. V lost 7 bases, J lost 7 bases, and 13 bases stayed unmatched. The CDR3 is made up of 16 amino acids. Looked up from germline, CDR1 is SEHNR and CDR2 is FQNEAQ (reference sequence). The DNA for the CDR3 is TGTGCCAGCAACCCGACCGGGACAGGGTCGGGCGGGGAGCTGTTTTTT. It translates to CASNPTGTGSGGELFF.

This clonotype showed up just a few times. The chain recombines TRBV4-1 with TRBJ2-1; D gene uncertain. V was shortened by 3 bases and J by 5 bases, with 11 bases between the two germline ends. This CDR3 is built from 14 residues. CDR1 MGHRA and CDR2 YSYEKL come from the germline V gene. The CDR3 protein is CASSHPPRNNEQFF. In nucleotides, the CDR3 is TGCGCCAGCAGCCACCCTCCAAGGAACAATGAGCAGTTCTTC.

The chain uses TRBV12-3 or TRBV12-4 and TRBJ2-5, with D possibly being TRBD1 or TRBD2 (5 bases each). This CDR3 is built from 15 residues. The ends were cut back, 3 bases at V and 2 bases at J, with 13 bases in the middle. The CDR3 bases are TGTGCCAGCAGTTTTTTGGGGGTGGGGCAAGAGACCCAGTACTTC. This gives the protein CASSFLGVGQETQYF.

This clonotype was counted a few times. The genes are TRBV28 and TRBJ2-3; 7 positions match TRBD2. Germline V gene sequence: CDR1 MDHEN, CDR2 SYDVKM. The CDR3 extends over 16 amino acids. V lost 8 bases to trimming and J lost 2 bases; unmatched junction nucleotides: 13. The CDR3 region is CASQESERGYTDTQYF. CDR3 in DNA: TGTGCCAGCCAGGAATCCGAGCGGGGCTACACAGATACGCAGTATTTT.

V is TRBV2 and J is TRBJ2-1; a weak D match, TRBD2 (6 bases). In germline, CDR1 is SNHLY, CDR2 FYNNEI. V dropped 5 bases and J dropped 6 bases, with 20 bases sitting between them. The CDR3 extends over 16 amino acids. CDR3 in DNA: TGTGCCAGCAGTCGCCCTAGCGCGGCCCAGGGCAATGAGCAGTTCTTC. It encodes CASSRPSAAQGNEQFF.

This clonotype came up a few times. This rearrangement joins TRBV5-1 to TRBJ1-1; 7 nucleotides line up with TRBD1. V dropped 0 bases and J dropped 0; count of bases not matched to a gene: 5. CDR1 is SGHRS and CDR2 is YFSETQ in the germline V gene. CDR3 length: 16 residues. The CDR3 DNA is TGCGCCAGCAGCTTGGCCTGGACAGGAATGAACACTGAAGCTTTCTTT. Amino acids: CASSLAWTGMNTEAFF. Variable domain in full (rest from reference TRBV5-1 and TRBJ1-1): KAGVTQTPRYLIKTRGQQVTLSCSPISGHRSVSWYQQTPGQGLQFLFEYFSETQRNKGNFPGRFSGRQFSNSRSEMNVSTLELGDSALYLCASSLAWTGMNTEAFFGQGTRLTVV.

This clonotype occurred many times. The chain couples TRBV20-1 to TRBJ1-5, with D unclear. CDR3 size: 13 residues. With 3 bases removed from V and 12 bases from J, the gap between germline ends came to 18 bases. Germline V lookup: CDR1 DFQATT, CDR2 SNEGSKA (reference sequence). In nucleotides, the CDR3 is TGCAGTGCTAGCGTCACCCAAGGAGAGGGCCAGCATTTT. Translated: CSASVTQGEGQHF.

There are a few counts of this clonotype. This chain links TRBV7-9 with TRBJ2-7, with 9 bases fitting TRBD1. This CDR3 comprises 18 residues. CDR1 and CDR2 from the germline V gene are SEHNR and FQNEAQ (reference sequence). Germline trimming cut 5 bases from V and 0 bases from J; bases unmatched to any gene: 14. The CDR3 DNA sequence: TGTGCCAGCAGCCCTGAACCGGGACAGGGTTACTCCTCCTACGAGCAGTACTTC. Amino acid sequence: CASSPEPGQGYSSYEQYF.

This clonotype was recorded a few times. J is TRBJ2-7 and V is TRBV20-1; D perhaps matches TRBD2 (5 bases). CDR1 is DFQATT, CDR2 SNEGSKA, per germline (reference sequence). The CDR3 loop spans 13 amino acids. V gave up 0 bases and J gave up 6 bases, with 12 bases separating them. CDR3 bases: TGCAGTGCTAGAGATATCCTAGCAGGCGAGCAGTACTTC. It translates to CSARDILAGEQYF.

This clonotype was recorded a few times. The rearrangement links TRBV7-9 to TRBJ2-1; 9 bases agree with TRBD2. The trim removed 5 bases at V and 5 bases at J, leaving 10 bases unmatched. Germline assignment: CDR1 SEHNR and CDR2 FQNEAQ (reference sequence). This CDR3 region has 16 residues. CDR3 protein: CASSIIAGGTDNEQFF. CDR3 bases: TGTGCCAGCAGCATTATTGCGGGAGGGACCGACAATGAGCAGTTCTTC.

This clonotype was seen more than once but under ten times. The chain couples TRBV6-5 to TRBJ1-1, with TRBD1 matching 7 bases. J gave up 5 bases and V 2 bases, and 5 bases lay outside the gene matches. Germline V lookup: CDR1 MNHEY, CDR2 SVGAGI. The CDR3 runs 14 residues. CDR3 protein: CASSYRGRRTEAFF. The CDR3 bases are TGTGCCAGCAGTTACAGGGGGCGACGGACTGAAGCTTTCTTT.

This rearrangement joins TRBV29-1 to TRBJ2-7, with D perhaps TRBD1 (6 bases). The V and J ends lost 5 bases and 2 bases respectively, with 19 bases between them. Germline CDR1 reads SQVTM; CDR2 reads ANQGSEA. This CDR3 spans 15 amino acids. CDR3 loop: CSVYNRENGPYEQYF. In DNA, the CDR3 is TGCAGCGTTTATAACAGGGAGAACGGGCCCTACGAGCAGTACTTC.

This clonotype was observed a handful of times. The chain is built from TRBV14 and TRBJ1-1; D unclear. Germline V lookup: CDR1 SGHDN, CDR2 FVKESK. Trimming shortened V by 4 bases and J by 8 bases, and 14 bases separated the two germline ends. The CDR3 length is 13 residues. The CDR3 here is CASSPPSLREAFF. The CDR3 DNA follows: TGTGCCAGCAGCCCCCCCTCCCTACGCGAAGCTTTCTTT.

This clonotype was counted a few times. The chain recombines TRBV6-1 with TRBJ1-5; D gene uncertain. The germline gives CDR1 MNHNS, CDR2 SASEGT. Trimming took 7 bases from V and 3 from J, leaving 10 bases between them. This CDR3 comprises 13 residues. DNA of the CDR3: TGTGCCAGCATTGTGGCAGCCAATCAGCCCCAGCATTTT. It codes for CASIVAANQPQHF.

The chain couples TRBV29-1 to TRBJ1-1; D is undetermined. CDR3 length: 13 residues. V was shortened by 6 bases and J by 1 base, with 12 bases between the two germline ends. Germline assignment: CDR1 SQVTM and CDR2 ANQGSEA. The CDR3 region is CSVPAGQNTEAFF. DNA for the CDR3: TGCAGCGTACCAGCGGGCCAGAACACTGAAGCTTTCTTT.